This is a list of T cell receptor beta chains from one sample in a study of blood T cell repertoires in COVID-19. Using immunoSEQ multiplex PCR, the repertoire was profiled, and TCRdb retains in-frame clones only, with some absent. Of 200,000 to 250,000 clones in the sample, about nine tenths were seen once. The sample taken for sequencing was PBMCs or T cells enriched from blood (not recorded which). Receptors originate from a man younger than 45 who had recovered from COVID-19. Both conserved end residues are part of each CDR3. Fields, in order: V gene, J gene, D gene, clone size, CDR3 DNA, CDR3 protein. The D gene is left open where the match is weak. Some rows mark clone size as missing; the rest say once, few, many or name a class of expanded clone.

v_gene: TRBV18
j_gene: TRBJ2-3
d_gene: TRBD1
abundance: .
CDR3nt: TGTGCCAGCTCACCACAGGGGGCTGCAGATACGCAGTATTTT
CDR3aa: CASSPQGAADTQYF

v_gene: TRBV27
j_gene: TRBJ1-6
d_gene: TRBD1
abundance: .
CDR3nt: TGTGCCAGCAGTGTGCGGGGGACAGGGTTGAGTAATTCACCCCTCCACTTT
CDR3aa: CASSVRGTGLSNSPLHF

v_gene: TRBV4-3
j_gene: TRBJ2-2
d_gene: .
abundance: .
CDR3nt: TGCGCCAGCAGCCGGACTGAAACCGGGGAGCTGTTTTTT
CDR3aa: CASSRTETGELFF

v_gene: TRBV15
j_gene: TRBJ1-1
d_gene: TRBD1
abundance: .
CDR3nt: TGTGCCACCAGCAGTTGGGACAGGGGTTCGGACACTGAAGCTTTCTTT
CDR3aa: CATSSWDRGSDTEAFF

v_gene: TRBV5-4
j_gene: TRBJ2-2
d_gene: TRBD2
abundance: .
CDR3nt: TGTGCCAGCAGCCGAGCCGGGTGGCGGGAGGCTTCGGGCGCCGGGGAGCTGTTTTTT
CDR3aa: CASSRAGWREASGAGELFF

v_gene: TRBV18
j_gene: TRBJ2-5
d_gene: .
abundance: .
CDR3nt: TGTGCCAGCTCACCATGGGGGGGCCCGGGTCAAGAGACCCAGTACTTC
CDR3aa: CASSPWGGPGQETQYF

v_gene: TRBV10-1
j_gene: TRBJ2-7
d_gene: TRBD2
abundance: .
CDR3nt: TGCGCCAGCGGGGGGACTAGCCTCAACGAGCAGTACTTC
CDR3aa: CASGGTSLNEQYF

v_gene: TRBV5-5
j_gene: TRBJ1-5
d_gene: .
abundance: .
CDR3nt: TGTGCCAGCAGCTTGAGGCAGGGGAATCAGCCCCAGCATTTT
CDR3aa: CASSLRQGNQPQHF

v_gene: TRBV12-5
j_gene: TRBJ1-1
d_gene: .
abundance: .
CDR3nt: TGTGCTAGTGGTTTTGAGGGAATGAACACTGAAGCTTTCTTT
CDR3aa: CASGFEGMNTEAFF

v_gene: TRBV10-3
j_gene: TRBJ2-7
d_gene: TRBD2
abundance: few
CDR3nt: TGTGCCATCAGTGAGGGACTAGCGGAGATCTACGAGCAGTACTTC
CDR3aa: CAISEGLAEIYEQYF

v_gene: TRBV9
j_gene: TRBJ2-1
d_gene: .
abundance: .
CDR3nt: TGTGCCAGCAGCGTAGTCGAGAATGAGCAGTTCTTC
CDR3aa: CASSVVENEQFF

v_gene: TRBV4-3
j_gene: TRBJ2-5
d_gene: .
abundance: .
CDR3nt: TGCGCCAGCAGCCAAGGACTAGAAGAGACCCAGTACTTC
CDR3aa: CASSQGLEETQYF

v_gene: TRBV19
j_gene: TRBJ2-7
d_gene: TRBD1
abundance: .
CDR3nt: TGTGCCAGTTCCAGGACAGGGCAGTACGAGCAGTACTTC
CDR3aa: CASSRTGQYEQYF

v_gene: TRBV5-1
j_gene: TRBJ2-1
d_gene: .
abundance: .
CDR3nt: TGCGCCAGCACCGAACCAGGCAATGAGCAGTTCTTC
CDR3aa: CASTEPGNEQFF

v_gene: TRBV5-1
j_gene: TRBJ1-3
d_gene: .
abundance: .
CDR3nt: TGCGCCAGCAGCTTGGCCGACAGCTCTGGAAACACCATATATTTT
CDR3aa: CASSLADSSGNTIYF

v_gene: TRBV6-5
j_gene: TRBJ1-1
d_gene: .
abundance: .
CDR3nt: TGTGCCAGCAGGGGATTGGGGGGAGTAGCTTTCTTT
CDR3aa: CASRGLGGVAFF

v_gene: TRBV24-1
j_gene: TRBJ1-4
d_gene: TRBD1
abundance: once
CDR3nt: TGTGCCACCAGTGATGCACCGGGACAGGGTAATGAAAAACTGTTTTTT
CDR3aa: CATSDAPGQGNEKLFF

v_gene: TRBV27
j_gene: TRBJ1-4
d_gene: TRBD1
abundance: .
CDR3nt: TGTGCCAGCAGTTTTAGCGGGACAGGGGGGGAAAAACTGTTTTTT
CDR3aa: CASSFSGTGGEKLFF

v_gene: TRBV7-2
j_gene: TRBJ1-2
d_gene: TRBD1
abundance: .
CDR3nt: TGTGCCAGCAGCCTAGACAGGGGGGCTGGCTACACCTTC
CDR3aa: CASSLDRGAGYTF

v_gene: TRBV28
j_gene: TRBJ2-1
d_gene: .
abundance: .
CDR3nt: TGTGCCAGCACCACTTATAAAGGGGAAAGCTCCTACAATGAGCAGTTCTTC
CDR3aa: CASTTYKGESSYNEQFF

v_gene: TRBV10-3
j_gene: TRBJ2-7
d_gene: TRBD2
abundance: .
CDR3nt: TGTGCCATCAGGGCCTTGGCGGGGGGTCCCTACGAGCAGTACTTC
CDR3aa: CAIRALAGGPYEQYF

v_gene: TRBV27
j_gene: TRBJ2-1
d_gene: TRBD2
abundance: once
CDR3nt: TGTGCCACCAGAGGGACTAGCGGGAGTAATGAGCAGTTCTTC
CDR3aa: CATRGTSGSNEQFF

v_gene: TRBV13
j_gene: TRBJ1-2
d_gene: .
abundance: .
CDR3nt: TGTGCCAGCAGCTTAATATCGGGGGGCGCGATTGGCTACACCTTC
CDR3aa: CASSLISGGAIGYTF

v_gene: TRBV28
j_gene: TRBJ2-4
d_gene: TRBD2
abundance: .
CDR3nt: TGTGCCAGCGGCCCCCTAGCGGGAGAGGACATTCAGTACTTC
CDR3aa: CASGPLAGEDIQYF

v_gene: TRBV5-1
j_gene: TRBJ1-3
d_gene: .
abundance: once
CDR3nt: TGCGCCAGCAGGATAGGTACAGGGTCCGGAAACACCATATATTTT
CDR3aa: CASRIGTGSGNTIYF

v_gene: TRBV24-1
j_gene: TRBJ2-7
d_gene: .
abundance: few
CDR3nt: TGTGCCACCAGTGGAACAGGCGGTCCATACGAGCAGTACTTC
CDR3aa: CATSGTGGPYEQYF

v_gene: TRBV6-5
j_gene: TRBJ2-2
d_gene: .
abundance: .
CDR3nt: TGTGCCAGCAACCACCAGGGTCTGGGCACCGGGGAGCTGTTTTTT
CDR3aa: CASNHQGLGTGELFF

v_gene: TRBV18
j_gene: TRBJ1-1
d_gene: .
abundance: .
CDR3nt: TGTGCCAGCTCACCACCCGGGGGAGGGGGAGCTTTCTTT
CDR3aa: CASSPPGGGGAFF

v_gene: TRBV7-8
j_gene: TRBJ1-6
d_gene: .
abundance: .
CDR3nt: TGTGCCAGCAGCACCCCAAACCCGGGGAATTCACCCCTCCACTTT
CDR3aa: CASSTPNPGNSPLHF

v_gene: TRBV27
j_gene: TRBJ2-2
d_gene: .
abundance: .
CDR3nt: TGTGCCAGCAGTCAGCAGGGTGCCACCGGGGAGCTGTTTTTT
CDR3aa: CASSQQGATGELFF

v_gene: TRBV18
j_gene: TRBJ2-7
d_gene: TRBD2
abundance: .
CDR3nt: TGTGCCAGCTCGCAGATTAGCGGGAGGGACTACGAGCAGTACTTC
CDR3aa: CASSQISGRDYEQYF

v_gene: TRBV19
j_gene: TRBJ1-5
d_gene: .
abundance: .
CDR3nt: TGTGCCAGTAGTTGGGCAGAGAAAAGCAATCAGCCCCAGCATTTT
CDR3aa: CASSWAEKSNQPQHF

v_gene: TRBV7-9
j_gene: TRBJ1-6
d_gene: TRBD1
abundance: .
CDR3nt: TGTGCCAGCAGCCCAGACAGGGAACCCCTCCACTTT
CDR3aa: CASSPDREPLHF

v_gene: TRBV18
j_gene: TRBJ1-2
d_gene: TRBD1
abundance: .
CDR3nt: TGTGCCAGCTCACCACCGGCAGACAGGGCCGGTGGCTACACCTTC
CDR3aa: CASSPPADRAGGYTF

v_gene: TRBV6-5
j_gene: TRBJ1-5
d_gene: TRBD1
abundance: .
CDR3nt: TGTGCCAGCAGTTCCGGGACAGGTAATCAGCCCCAGCATTTT
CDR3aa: CASSSGTGNQPQHF

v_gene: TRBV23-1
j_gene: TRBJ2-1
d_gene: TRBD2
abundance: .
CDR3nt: TGCGCCACCCCCCGGGAGGGGCTCGATGAGCAGTTCTTC
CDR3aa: CATPREGLDEQFF

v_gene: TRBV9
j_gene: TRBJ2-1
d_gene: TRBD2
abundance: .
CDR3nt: TGTGCCAGCAGCGGAACCGGGACTAGCGAAAATGAGCAGTTCTTC
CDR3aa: CASSGTGTSENEQFF

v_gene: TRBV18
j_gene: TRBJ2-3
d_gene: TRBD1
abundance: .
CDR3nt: TGTGCCAGCAGACAGGGAGCTGAGGATACGCAGTATTTT
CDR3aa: CASRQGAEDTQYF

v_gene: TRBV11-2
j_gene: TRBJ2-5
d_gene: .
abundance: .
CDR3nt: TGTGCCAGCAGCTTTTCAGAAGAAGAGACCCAGTACTTC
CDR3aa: CASSFSEEETQYF

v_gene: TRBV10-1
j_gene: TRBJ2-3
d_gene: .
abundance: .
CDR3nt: TGCGCCAGCAGTGACTCACCCGGGATTTCTGGCGATACGCAGTATTTT
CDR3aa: CASSDSPGISGDTQYF

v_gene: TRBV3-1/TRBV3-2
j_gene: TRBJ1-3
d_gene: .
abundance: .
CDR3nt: TGTGCCAGCAGCCAAGATCTTGTCGGACTCCCCATATATTTT
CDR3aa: CASSQDLVGLPIYF

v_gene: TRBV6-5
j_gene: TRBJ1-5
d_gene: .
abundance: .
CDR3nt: TGTGCCAGCAGTTACTTTCAGGGTCCGGATCAGCCCCAGCATTTT
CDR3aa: CASSYFQGPDQPQHF

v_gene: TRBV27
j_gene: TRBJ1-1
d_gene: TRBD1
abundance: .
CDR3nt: TGTGCCAGCAGCCACCGACAGGGGGCGAGTGAAGCTTTCTTT
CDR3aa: CASSHRQGASEAFF

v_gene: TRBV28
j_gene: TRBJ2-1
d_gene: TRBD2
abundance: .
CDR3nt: TGTGCCAGCAGTCTCCGGACTAGCGGGAGGCGTCATGAGCAGTTCTTC
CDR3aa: CASSLRTSGRRHEQFF

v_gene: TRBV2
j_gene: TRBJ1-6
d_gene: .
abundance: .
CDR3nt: TGTGCCAGCAGTGAATGGCGGCAGAATTCACCCCTCCACTTT
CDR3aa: CASSEWRQNSPLHF

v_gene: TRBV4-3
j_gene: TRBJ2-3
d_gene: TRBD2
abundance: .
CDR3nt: TGCGCCAGCAGCAAGACTAGCGGCAGCACAGATACGCAGTATTTT
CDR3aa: CASSKTSGSTDTQYF